One and the same sample provided the 10 T cell receptor beta chains below, sequenced in a study of shared clonotypes between healthy human individuals. Sequenced by immunoSEQ multiplex PCR; TCRdb stores in-frame clones only, minus some. The sample lists 640,000 or so clones; 55% to 75% were seen once. Sequencing input: memory CD4+ T cells sorted from blood. Subset of the sample: CD45RA-negative fraction. The source of these receptors is a woman aged 25-40 years in good health.

On this clone itself: Other DNA sequences in the same sample also yield this CDR3. V is TRBV6-5 and J is TRBJ1-1, with D possibly matching TRBD1 (6 bases). This CDR3 spans 13 amino acids. Germline-derived CDR1 and CDR2 are MNHEY and SVGAGI. V lost 6 bases to trimming and J lost 0 bases, with 8 bases between them. The CDR3 spells CASRQGLNTEAFF. In DNA, the CDR3 is TGTGCCAGCAGACAGGGATTGAACACTGAAGCTTTCTTT.

This chain connects TRBV18 to TRBJ2-1; D might be TRBD2 (6 bases). The CDR3 totals 13 residues. Per germline, CDR1 KGHSH and CDR2 LQKENI. Trimming removed 2 bases from V and 7 bases from J, with 9 bases in between. The CDR3 region is CASSPLEGNEQFF. The CDR3 DNA reads TGTGCCAGCTCACCATTGGAGGGGAATGAGCAGTTCTTC.

The J gene is TRBJ1-2, the V gene TRBV2; perhaps TRBD1 as D (5 bases). Germline loops: CDR1 SNHLY, CDR2 FYNNEI. This CDR3 region has 14 residues. Trimming stripped 2 bases from V and 2 bases from J, with 9 bases between. The DNA of the CDR3 is TGTGCCAGCAGTGAAAGGGAGGGGAACTATGGCTACACCTTC. It is translated as CASSEREGNYGYTF.

The chain couples TRBV6-6 to TRBJ1-4, with D uncertain. The CDR3 extends over 14 amino acids. V was trimmed by 6 bases and J by 8 bases, leaving 16 bases between them. Per the germline V gene, CDR1 is MNHNY and CDR2 is SVGAGI (reference sequence). The CDR3, as DNA: TGTGCCAGCAGGATTACCCCACGGACCGAAAAACTGTTTTTT. This encodes CASRITPRTEKLFF.

The chain employs TRBV7-3 and TRBJ2-7, with TRBD1 identical over 7 bases. The CDR3 is 15 residues long. Germline V gene data show CDR1 as SGHTA and CDR2 as FQGTGA. With V trimmed by 6 bases and J by 2 bases, 10 bases remained unmatched. CDR3 sequence (DNA): TGTGCCAGCAGTTTGACCCCGGGACAGCCCTACGAGCAGTACTTC. It yields the protein CASSLTPGQPYEQYF.

V gene TRBV28 combines with J gene TRBJ2-7; D tentatively fits TRBD1 or TRBD2 (6 bases each). Germline CDR1 reads MDHEN; CDR2 reads SYDVKM. Trimming cost V 8 bases and J 3 bases, with 17 bases left between them. This CDR3 comprises 14 residues. CDR3 sequence (DNA): TGTGCCAGCTTTAAAGGGGGGACCAACTACGAGCAGTACTTC. Protein product: CASFKGGTNYEQYF.

This sequence joins TRBV25-1 and TRBJ2-3; TRBD2 aligns across 8 bases. The germline CDR1 and CDR2 sequences are MGHDK and SYGVNS. This CDR3 spans 15 amino acids. The trim removed 3 bases at V and 1 base at J, leaving 3 bases unmatched. CDR3 in amino acids: CASSDSTSGTDTQYF. DNA for the CDR3: TGTGCCAGCAGTGACTCGACTAGCGGCACAGATACGCAGTATTTT.

The gene calls are TRBV7-8 and TRBJ2-1; tentatively, D is TRBD1 (7 bases). V was pared by 5 bases and J by 13 bases, with 18 bases between. The CDR3 sequence is 13 residues long. The V gene's germline CDR1 is SGHVS and CDR2 FQNEAQ. DNA for the CDR3: TGTGCCAGCAGCATCGGGGACAGCGGGTTTCAGTTCTTC. Encoded protein: CASSIGDSGFQFF.

The chain carries TRBV28 and TRBJ2-7, with D possibly TRBD1 on 5 matching bases. The germline CDR1 and CDR2 sequences are MDHEN and SYDVKM. Trimming removed 10 bases at V and 2 bases at J, with 12 bases between. This CDR3 has 12 amino acids. The CDR3 loop is CATITGTYEQYF. The CDR3 DNA follows: TGTGCCACTATTACAGGTACCTACGAGCAGTACTTC.

This chain links TRBV27 with TRBJ2-7; 10 positions agree with TRBD2. With V trimmed by 7 bases and J by 7 bases, 16 bases remained unmatched. Germline V lookup: CDR1 MNHEY, CDR2 SMNVEV (reference sequence). The CDR3 has 16 amino acids. CDR3 DNA sequence: TGTGCCAGCACCCTGCACGGGACTAGCGCTTTGAGGGAGCAGTACTTC. It translates to CASTLHGTSALREQYF.